This is a list of T cell receptor beta chains from one sample in a study of blood T cell repertoires in COVID-19. Clones were sequenced by immunoSEQ multiplex PCR, and TCRdb holds only the in-frame ones, with some missing. The profile covers 200,000 to 250,000 clones, with 87% appearing a single time and about 9.3% taken by the ten largest. The sequencing sample was made of PBMCs or T cells enriched from blood (not recorded which). All receptors come from a man between 18 and 35 years old with acute COVID-19. Both conserved end residues are part of each CDR3. D genes are given only for firm matches. Clone size is not always given. Where it is, it says once, few, many or a class for expanded clones.

CDR3nt: TGCGCCAGCAGCTTGGCCGACAGGCCGGACAATGAGCAGTTCTTC
CDR3aa: CASSLADRPDNEQFF
j_gene: TRBJ2-1
v_gene: TRBV5-1
d_gene: .
abundance: .

CDR3nt: TGTGCCAGCAGCCCCGCGGGCGGGGGAACCTACAATGAGCAGTTCTTC
CDR3aa: CASSPAGGGTYNEQFF
j_gene: TRBJ2-1
v_gene: TRBV11-2
d_gene: TRBD2
abundance: .

CDR3nt: TGTGCCAGTAGCCGCGGACAGGGGGCAGATACGCAGTATTTT
CDR3aa: CASSRGQGADTQYF
j_gene: TRBJ2-3
v_gene: TRBV19
d_gene: TRBD1
abundance: .

CDR3nt: TGTGCCAGCAGCGTCCCTAGCGGAAGCTCTGGGGCCAACGTCCTGACTTTC
CDR3aa: CASSVPSGSSGANVLTF
j_gene: TRBJ2-6
v_gene: TRBV7-6
d_gene: TRBD2
abundance: .

CDR3nt: TGTGCCAGCAGTGAGATTCAAGGAGGGGGCTCCTATGGCTACACCTTC
CDR3aa: CASSEIQGGGSYGYTF
j_gene: TRBJ1-2
v_gene: TRBV2
d_gene: TRBD1
abundance: .

CDR3nt: TGCAGTGCTAGGCGCGACACTGAAGCTTTCTTT
CDR3aa: CSARRDTEAFF
j_gene: TRBJ1-1
v_gene: TRBV20-1
d_gene: .
abundance: .

CDR3nt: TGTGCCAGCAGCTTAGACAGATCAGCCTATGGCTACACCTTC
CDR3aa: CASSLDRSAYGYTF
j_gene: TRBJ1-2
v_gene: TRBV5-4
d_gene: .
abundance: .

CDR3nt: TGTGCCAGCAGTGATACCCGACTCTTGGGCGGGGAGCTGTTTTTT
CDR3aa: CASSDTRLLGGELFF
j_gene: TRBJ2-2
v_gene: TRBV25-1
d_gene: .
abundance: .

CDR3nt: TGCGCCAGCAGCCAAGGAGTGTTTCGGGGACAGGGTGCCGGAAACACCATATATTTT
CDR3aa: CASSQGVFRGQGAGNTIYF
j_gene: TRBJ1-3
v_gene: TRBV4-1
d_gene: TRBD1
abundance: .

CDR3nt: TGTGCCAGCAGCACGGGACTAGCCTCCTACAATGAGCAGTTCTTC
CDR3aa: CASSTGLASYNEQFF
j_gene: TRBJ2-1
v_gene: TRBV7-3
d_gene: TRBD2
abundance: .

CDR3nt: TGTGCCAGCAGTCGGGACAGGGGTCTCAATCAGCCCCAGCATTTT
CDR3aa: CASSRDRGLNQPQHF
j_gene: TRBJ1-5
v_gene: TRBV28
d_gene: TRBD1
abundance: .

CDR3nt: TGTGCCAGCTCATCTGAGGGGGTCGAGCAGTACTTC
CDR3aa: CASSSEGVEQYF
j_gene: TRBJ2-7
v_gene: TRBV18
d_gene: .
abundance: once

CDR3nt: TGTGCCAGCAGCCAAGTAACAGGGGGCGAACAAACTGGGGCCAACGTCCTGACTTTC
CDR3aa: CASSQVTGGEQTGANVLTF
j_gene: TRBJ2-6
v_gene: TRBV4-2
d_gene: TRBD1
abundance: few

CDR3nt: TGTGCCAGCAGCTTTACAGGGGGCCAAACTAGCGGGAGATGGTACGAGCAGTACTTC
CDR3aa: CASSFTGGQTSGRWYEQYF
j_gene: TRBJ2-7
v_gene: TRBV5-6
d_gene: TRBD2
abundance: .

CDR3nt: TGTGCCAGCTCGGACTCAGGCTACGAGCAGTACTTC
CDR3aa: CASSDSGYEQYF
j_gene: TRBJ2-7
v_gene: TRBV6-6
d_gene: .
abundance: .

CDR3nt: TGTGCCAGTAGTATCCCAGGGACAGCCGGGGAGCTGTTTTTT
CDR3aa: CASSIPGTAGELFF
j_gene: TRBJ2-2
v_gene: TRBV19
d_gene: TRBD1
abundance: .

CDR3nt: TGTGCCAGCAGTGGGGCAGGTATCGGGGAGCTGTTTTTT
CDR3aa: CASSGAGIGELFF
j_gene: TRBJ2-2
v_gene: TRBV2
d_gene: .
abundance: .

CDR3nt: TGTGCCAGCAGTTTTGGGCCTAATTCACCCCTCCACTTT
CDR3aa: CASSFGPNSPLHF
j_gene: TRBJ1-6
v_gene: TRBV27
d_gene: .
abundance: .

CDR3nt: TGTGCCTGGAGTGTACTAGGGCGGGTCACAGATACGCAGTATTTT
CDR3aa: CAWSVLGRVTDTQYF
j_gene: TRBJ2-3
v_gene: TRBV30
d_gene: .
abundance: .

CDR3nt: TGTGCCAGCAGCCTCGGACAGGAATACGGCTACACCTTC
CDR3aa: CASSLGQEYGYTF
j_gene: TRBJ1-2
v_gene: TRBV11-3
d_gene: TRBD1
abundance: .

CDR3nt: TGCGCCAGCAGTCCACCAGGACAGCTCCAAGAGACCCAGTACTTC
CDR3aa: CASSPPGQLQETQYF
j_gene: TRBJ2-5
v_gene: TRBV10-2
d_gene: .
abundance: .

CDR3nt: TGTGCCAGCAGCTTGCGGACAGGGGAAGGTTCGGAGCAGTTCTTC
CDR3aa: CASSLRTGEGSEQFF
j_gene: TRBJ2-1
v_gene: TRBV7-2
d_gene: TRBD1
abundance: once

CDR3nt: TGCGCCAGCAGCCAAGTTGGGGGAGGGGGGATTGAGCAGTTCTTC
CDR3aa: CASSQVGGGGIEQFF
j_gene: TRBJ2-1
v_gene: TRBV4-3
d_gene: .
abundance: .

CDR3nt: TGTGCCAGCAGTCTTACACAGGTGCAGTACTTC
CDR3aa: CASSLTQVQYF
j_gene: TRBJ2-7
v_gene: TRBV2
d_gene: .
abundance: .

CDR3nt: TGTGCCAGTAGGACAGGGCTGAACACCGGGGAGCTGTTTTTT
CDR3aa: CASRTGLNTGELFF
j_gene: TRBJ2-2
v_gene: TRBV19
d_gene: TRBD1
abundance: .

CDR3nt: TGTGCCAGCAGCGCCCTCACGAGGGTTTTACAAGAGACCCAGTACTTC
CDR3aa: CASSALTRVLQETQYF
j_gene: TRBJ2-5
v_gene: TRBV7-9
d_gene: .
abundance: .